The 32 T cell receptor beta chains given below trace back to one sample, sequenced in a study of T cell responses to AZD1222 COVID-19 vaccine (dated by TCRdb to the early 2020s). The library was built by means of the immunoSEQ multiplex PCR assay. What TCRdb holds here is the immuneACCESS table cut down to in-frame rearrangements. Part of the clones is not present; checked against another copy, under half of the missing clones reflect an unresolved V gene, and the others are unexplained. Within this sample are 80,000 to 90,000 clones, with roughly nine tenths of them counted one time only. The ten largest clones represent 5% of the sample. The time point label for this specimen denotes: about 28 days (+/-7) after the second vaccine dose. Sequenced here: peripheral blood, sampled 28 days after the second AZD1222 dose. The receptors derive from an adult who received the AZD1222 COVID-19 vaccine.

V is TRBV14 and J is TRBJ1-3; D unresolved. The CDR3 runs to 16 residues. Germline V gene data show CDR1 as SGHDN and CDR2 as FVKESK. Trimming shortened V by 4 bases and J by 11 bases, and 24 bases separated the two germline ends. CDR3 amino acids: CASSPNRGRSSWAIYF. In DNA form, the CDR3 reads TGTGCCAGCAGCCCGAACCGGGGTCGAAGCAGTTGGGCCATATATTTT.

The chain recombines TRBV7-3 with TRBJ2-2, with TRBD1 as a possible D gene (5 bases). The CDR3 totals 14 residues. V lost 5 bases to trimming and J lost 4 bases, with 11 bases between them. From germline, CDR1 is SGHTA and CDR2 FQGTGA. The CDR3 bases are TGTGCCAGCAGCCCGCAGGGCCTCACCGGGGAGCTGTTTTTT. Its translation: CASSPQGLTGELFF.

Worth noting for this clone: The sample holds other DNA sequences that translate to the same CDR3. The gene calls are TRBV9 and TRBJ1-2; the D is unclear. The CDR3 extends over 12 amino acids. Germline CDR1 is SGDLS and CDR2 is YYNGEE. Trimming took off 0 bases at V and 4 bases at J, with 4 bases between the two ends. CDR3 region: CASSVGSYGYTF. CDR3 in DNA: TGTGCCAGCAGCGTAGGGAGCTATGGCTACACCTTC.

The V call is TRBV12-3 or TRBV12-4, the J call TRBJ2-1; weak D call: TRBD2 (7 bases). V lost 2 bases and J lost 9, with 11 bases in between. CDR3 size: 13 residues. The CDR3 region is CASSLMGGGEQFF. The DNA for the CDR3 is TGTGCCAGCAGTTTAATGGGAGGGGGTGAGCAGTTCTTC.

The chain combines TRBV7-2 with TRBJ2-1, with 12 bases lining up with TRBD2. CDR1 is SGHTA, CDR2 FQGNSA, per germline. The CDR3 has 17 amino acids. V shed 4 bases, J shed 0 bases, and the junction held 4 bases outside the gene matches. The CDR3 region is CASSSTSGGSSYNEQFF. In DNA, the CDR3 is TGTGCCAGCAGCTCTACTAGCGGGGGGAGCTCCTACAATGAGCAGTTCTTC.

The chain has TRBV27 and TRBJ2-1; no definite D call. The CDR3 contains 15 residues. From germline, CDR1 is MNHEY and CDR2 SMNVEV (reference sequence). Trimming took off 2 bases at V and 2 bases at J, with 10 bases between the two ends. In DNA, the CDR3 is TGTGCCAGCAGTTTAAGGCAGCTCACCTACAATGAGCAGTTCTTC. This translates into CASSLRQLTYNEQFF.

The chain combines TRBV10-2 with TRBJ2-7; D is undetermined. V gave up 0 bases and J gave up 4 bases, with 10 bases separating them. CDR1 is WSHSY, CDR2 SAAADI, per germline. The CDR3 extends over 14 amino acids. CDR3 amino acids: CASSESLIAYEQYF. CDR3 DNA: TGCGCCAGCAGTGAGTCGCTGATAGCTTACGAGCAGTACTTC.

V usage is TRBV18 and J usage is TRBJ1-1, with D perhaps matching TRBD1 (5 bases). V gave up 6 bases and J gave up 5 bases, with 10 bases separating them. Per the germline V gene, CDR1 is KGHSH and CDR2 is LQKENI. This CDR3 comprises 12 residues. CDR3 in DNA: TGTGCCAGCTCGGGGCAACAAACTGAAGCTTTCTTT. As protein: CASSGQQTEAFF.

This chain uses TRBV18 with TRBJ1-5; no clear D gene. Trimming cost V 6 bases and J 1 base, with 16 bases left between them. Looked up from germline, CDR1 is KGHSH and CDR2 is LQKENI. This CDR3 is 16 amino acids long. The CDR3 coding sequence is TGTGCCAGCTCTCGTCTTGGCCCCCCCAGCAATCAGCCCCAGCATTTT. Its protein is CASSRLGPPSNQPQHF.

The chain couples TRBV4-1 to TRBJ1-5; 7 bases fit TRBD1. V was clipped by 3 bases and J by 3 bases; unmatched bases: 8. The V gene's germline CDR1 is MGHRA and CDR2 YSYEKL. The CDR3 is 16 amino acids. The CDR3 nucleotides read TGCGCCAGCAGCCACCCGACAGGGAGTATCAATCAGCCCCAGCATTTT. Translated: CASSHPTGSINQPQHF.

The chain carries TRBV12-3 or TRBV12-4 and TRBJ1-1; D is unresolved. Trimming shortened V by 5 bases and J by 1 base, and 5 bases separated the two germline ends. The CDR3 length is 12 residues. The CDR3 DNA reads as TGTGCCAGCAGTCCGCAGAACACTGAAGCTTTCTTT. It specifies CASSPQNTEAFF.

In its sample, this clone was seen once. The rearrangement uses TRBV2 and TRBJ2-3; 10 positions match TRBD2. The germline V gene has CDR1 SNHLY and CDR2 FYNNEI. V dropped 6 bases and J dropped 0; count of bases not matched to a gene: 6. CDR3 length equals 16 residues. The CDR3 coding sequence is TGTGCCAGCAGATATAGCGGGGGGAGAAGCACAGATACGCAGTATTTT. This translates into CASRYSGGRSTDTQYF.

This chain links TRBV4-2 with TRBJ1-1; D is unresolved. CDR1 and CDR2 from the germline V gene are LGHNA and YNFKEQ. V gave up 0 bases and J gave up 10 bases, with 12 bases separating them. This CDR3 has 13 amino acids. CDR3 sequence (DNA): TGTGCCAGCAGCCAAGATCGGGAGCCCCCAGCTTTCTTT. It specifies CASSQDREPPAFF.

The gene calls are TRBV30 and TRBJ1-1, with 7 nucleotides matching TRBD1. The CDR3 length is 12 residues. Unmatched junction bases numbered 12, after V lost 8 bases and J lost 9 bases. Germline values: CDR1 GTSNPN, CDR2 SVGIG (reference sequence). CDR3 residues: CAINPDRSQAFF. CDR3 nucleotide sequence: TGTGCCATAAACCCGGACAGGTCGCAAGCTTTCTTT.

The J gene is TRBJ2-7, the V gene TRBV5-4; 7 bases agree with TRBD1. The CDR3 length is 14 residues. Germline V gives CDR1 SGHNT, CDR2 YYREEE (reference sequence). V gave up 7 bases and J gave up 5 bases; unmatched junction bases: 12. This CDR3 is CASSRQGPVNEQYF. The DNA of the CDR3 is TGTGCCAGCTCGAGACAGGGTCCCGTAAACGAGCAGTACTTC.

The V and J genes are TRBV10-3 and TRBJ2-2; TRBD2 is a possible D gene (6 bases). V lost 8 bases and J 3 bases, leaving 10 bases between the germline ends. The CDR3 spans 13 residues. The germline V gene encodes CDR1 ENHRY and CDR2 SYGVKD. CDR3 sequence (DNA): TGTGCCATCCGGGGGATCGACACCGGGGAGCTGTTTTTT. It specifies CAIRGIDTGELFF.

The chain carries TRBV6-2 or TRBV6-3 and TRBJ1-6; possible D gene TRBD1, 5 bases. The ends were cut back, 2 bases at V and 0 bases at J, with 14 bases in the middle. The germline CDR1 and CDR2 sequences are MNHEY and SVGEGT. CDR3 size: 18 residues. The CDR3 loop is CASSYPGTESSYNSPLHF. CDR3 sequence (DNA): TGTGCCAGCAGTTACCCCGGGACTGAGAGCTCCTATAATTCACCCCTCCACTTT.

The chain joins TRBV5-1 to TRBJ1-4, with D hard to call. Per the germline V gene, CDR1 is SGHRS and CDR2 is YFSETQ. The CDR3 length is 14 residues. Trimming shortened V by 0 bases and J by 6 bases, and 9 bases separated the two germline ends. In nucleotides, the CDR3 is TGCGCCAGCAGCTTGGGAGGGTTGGATGAAAAACTGTTTTTT. It encodes CASSLGGLDEKLFF.

The chain is built from TRBV28 and TRBJ2-7, with D possibly being TRBD1 (7 bases). The CDR3 totals 11 residues. Germline-derived CDR1 and CDR2 are MDHEN and SYDVKM. V gave up 10 bases and J gave up 3 bases, with 10 bases separating them. The CDR3 coding sequence is TGTGCCATCAGGGGGGACTACGAGCAGTACTTC. Encoded protein: CAIRGDYEQYF.

V is TRBV14 and J is TRBJ2-2, with D perhaps being TRBD1 or TRBD2 (5 bases each). Germline V CDR1 and CDR2: SGHDN, FVKESK. This CDR3 has 19 amino acids. The V gene lost 1 base and the J gene lost 4 bases, with 22 bases spanning the gap. CDR3 sequence: CASSQVLPGTLGGTGELFF. Here the CDR3 DNA reads TGTGCCAGCAGCCAAGTTCTTCCGGGGACCCTAGGCGGCACCGGGGAGCTGTTTTTT. Full variable domain (outside the CDR3, taken from reference TRBV14 and TRBJ2-2): EAGVTQFPSHSVIEKGQTVTLRCDPISGHDNLYWYRRVMGKEIKFLLHFVKESKQDESGMPNNRFLAERTGGTYSTLKVQPAELEDSGVYFCASSQVLPGTLGGTGELFFGEGSRLTVL.

The V gene is TRBV5-1, the J gene TRBJ2-7, with D unclear. This CDR3 spans 13 amino acids. CDR1 is SGHRS, CDR2 YFSETQ, per germline. Trimming removed 2 bases from V and 3 bases from J, with 9 bases in between. The CDR3 region has the DNA TGCGCCAGCAGCTTCCAGGACGGCTACGAGCAGTACTTC. It is translated as CASSFQDGYEQYF.

The chain couples TRBV6-2 or TRBV6-3 to TRBJ2-1, with 8 bases that match TRBD2. CDR1 is MNHEY and CDR2 is SVGEGT in the germline V gene. The CDR3 spans 16 residues. J lost 5 bases, V lost 5 bases, and 11 bases had no gene match. CDR3 DNA sequence: TGTGCCAGCAGTAACCGGTGGAAGCGGGGGAACAATGAGCAGTTCTTC. Translating gives CASSNRWKRGNNEQFF.

The genes are TRBV5-1 and TRBJ1-1, with D possibly being TRBD1 (6 bases). There are 15 residues in the CDR3. Germline loops: CDR1 SGHRS, CDR2 YFSETQ. Trimming removed 4 bases at V and 8 bases at J, with 21 bases between. DNA for the CDR3: TGCGCCAGCAGCCCCTCCGGGACACCAGGTGGGGAAGCTTTCTTT. Translating gives CASSPSGTPGGEAFF.

The chain joins TRBV18 to TRBJ1-2; 8 bases agree with TRBD1. V lost 2 bases, J lost 1 base, and 6 bases stayed unmatched. The CDR3 length is 16 residues. Germline V gene lookup returns CDR1 KGHSH and CDR2 LQKENI. CDR3 in DNA: TGTGCCAGCTCACCAACCGGACAGGGAGTTAACTATGGCTACACCTTC. It codes for CASSPTGQGVNYGYTF. The complete variable domain, with remaining parts taken from reference TRBV18 and TRBJ1-2, reads NAGVMQNPRHLVRRRGQEARLRCSPMKGHSHVYWYRQLPEEGLKFMVYLQKENIIDESGMPKERFSAEFPKEGPSILRIQQVVRGDSAAYFCASSPTGQGVNYGYTFGSGTRLTVV.

This chain joins TRBV11-1 and TRBJ2-7, with no clear D. Germline CDR1 and CDR2: SGHAT and FQDESV (reference sequence). Trimming removed 0 bases at V and 4 bases at J, with 7 bases between. There are 13 residues in the CDR3. CDR3 amino acids: CASSLALGYEQYF. In nucleotides, the CDR3 is TGTGCCAGCAGCTTAGCGCTAGGGTACGAGCAGTACTTC.

The rearrangement uses TRBV2 and TRBJ2-5; D remains unclear. The CDR3 is made up of 13 amino acids. The V gene's germline CDR1 is SNHLY and CDR2 FYNNEI. The V gene lost 2 bases and the J gene lost 3 bases, with 7 bases spanning the gap. CDR3 DNA sequence: TGTGCCAGCAGTGAACAGGTAGAAGAGACCCAGTACTTC. Translating gives CASSEQVEETQYF. Based on the CDR3 plus reference TRBV2 and TRBJ2-5, the full variable domain is EPEVTQTPSHQVTQMGQEVILRCVPISNHLYFYWYRQILGQKVEFLVSFYNNEISEKSEIFDDQFSVERPDGSNFTLKIRSTKLEDSAMYFCASSEQVEETQYFGPGTRLLVL.

This rearrangement joins TRBV18 to TRBJ2-2; 9 bases align to TRBD2. Germline trimming cut 5 bases from V and 4 bases from J; bases unmatched to any gene: 14. The V gene's germline CDR1 is KGHSH and CDR2 LQKENI. The CDR3 extends over 18 amino acids. CDR3 loop: CASSGSLSGGPFTGELFF. The CDR3 region has the DNA TGTGCCAGCTCAGGGAGCCTCAGCGGGGGGCCCTTCACCGGGGAGCTGTTTTTT.

The rearrangement links TRBV7-8 to TRBJ2-5; possible D gene TRBD2, 6 bases. There are 13 residues in the CDR3. Germline V CDR1 and CDR2: SGHVS, FQNEAQ. The V gene lost 5 bases and the J gene lost 5 bases, with 12 bases spanning the gap. This chain's CDR3 is CASSKGRGETQYF. CDR3 DNA sequence: TGTGCCAGCAGCAAGGGACGGGGGGAGACCCAGTACTTC.

The genes are TRBV18 and TRBJ1-1; 11 nucleotides align to TRBD1. Per the germline V gene, CDR1 is KGHSH and CDR2 is LQKENI. Trimming cost V 3 bases and J 7 bases; bases outside gene matches: 4. The CDR3 runs to 14 residues. CDR3 bases: TGTGCCAGCTCACCCGGACAGGGGGCGGGTGAAGCTTTCTTT. Protein: CASSPGQGAGEAFF.

The chain recombines TRBV29-1 with TRBJ1-4; TRBD1 matches at 7 bases. CDR1 is SQVTM, CDR2 ANQGSEA, per germline. The CDR3 consists of 13 residues. After removal of 6 bases from V and 7 bases from J, the junction contained 8 bases not matched to a gene. The CDR3 coding sequence is TGCAGCGTAAGAGACAGGGCCGGTGAAAAACTGTTTTTT. Translation: CSVRDRAGEKLFF. Supplemented by reference TRBV29-1 and TRBJ1-4, the full variable domain reads SAVISQKPSRDICQRGTSLTIQCQVDSQVTMMFWYRQQPGQSLTLIATANQGSEATYESGFVIDKFPISRPNLTFSTLTVSNMSPEDSSIYLCSVRDRAGEKLFFGSGTQLSVL.

The chain employs TRBV7-3 and TRBJ2-2, with D maybe TRBD2 (5 bases). The CDR3 sequence is 15 residues long. Germline V lookup: CDR1 SGHTA, CDR2 FQGTGA. Deletions cut 2 bases from V and 6 bases from J, with 13 bases between. For the CDR3, the DNA is TGTGCCAGCAGCTTATTACTAGTTAGATCCGGGGAGCTGTTTTTT. It yields the protein CASSLLLVRSGELFF.

The V gene is TRBV28, the J gene TRBJ1-2, with D maybe TRBD1 (5 bases). Between the trimmed V and J ends, which lost 8 bases and 0 bases, there was a span of 19 bases. Germline CDR1 reads MDHEN; CDR2 reads SYDVKM. The CDR3 covers 16 residues. The CDR3 sequence: CASLSSGPPSNYGYTF. CDR3 DNA: TGTGCCAGCCTCTCCTCAGGGCCCCCCTCTAACTATGGCTACACCTTC.